This paragraph covers one TCR beta chain sequence. Its antigen remains unknown. The record originates from a study of cytomegalovirus exposure and HLA in healthy donors. Whole-study results and caveats: Being productive about 87% or about 30% of the time was typical of most TCR beta V segments in an earlier analysis.

The PCR was carried out with 60 Vbeta primers and 13 Jbeta primers. Sequenced by immunoSEQ multiplex PCR; TCRdb stores in-frame clones only, minus some. The data show approximately 190,000 clones, around 80% seen once. The V gene's germline CDR1 is SGHTA and CDR2 FQGTGA. The CDR3 runs 16 residues. The ends lost 2 bases at V and 5 bases at J; junction bases unmatched: 7. J is TRBJ2-5 and V is TRBV7-3; 11 nucleotides match TRBD2. This sequence originates from a woman younger than 30 in good health and CMV-seropositive. The sample was PBMCs. The CDR3, as DNA: TGTGCCAGCAGCTTACAGTCTAGCGGGGGGCAGGAGACCCAGTACTTC. Residues: CASSLQSSGGQETQYF.